The 10 T cell receptor beta chains below were found in one sample sequenced in a study of blood T cell repertoires in COVID-19. This table comes from immunoSEQ multiplex PCR, and its TCRdb copy is limited to in-frame clones, with some not included. This sample has 500,000 or so clones, with 87% found just once. The sample was PBMCs or T cells enriched from blood (not recorded which). These receptors originate from a woman between 18 and 30 years old who had recovered from COVID-19.

This rearrangement joins TRBV11-2 to TRBJ2-3, with D perhaps matching TRBD1 (7 bases). The CDR3 is 14 residues long. Germline CDR1 reads SGHAT; CDR2 reads FQNNGV. Deletions cut 4 bases from V and 8 bases from J, with 16 bases between. The CDR3 coding sequence is TGTGCCAGCAGCTCCCCGAGGCAGGGGGGTACGCAGTATTTT. Translation: CASSSPRQGGTQYF.

The chain uses TRBV7-3 and TRBJ1-5; 9 bases align to TRBD1. Germline CDR1 and CDR2: SGHTA and FQGTGA. Trimming removed 8 bases from V and 5 bases from J; junction bases left unmatched: 7. This CDR3 comprises 14 residues. CDR3 bases: TGTGCCAGCTCGAAGACAGGGGGAGATCAGCCCCAGCATTTT. This translates into CASSKTGGDQPQHF. The entire variable domain, with the rest obtained from reference TRBV7-3 and TRBJ1-5, is as follows: GAGVSQTPSNKVTEKGKYVELRCDPISGHTALYWYRQSLGQGPEFLIYFQGTGAADDSGLPNDRFFAVRPEGSVSTLKIQRTERGDSAVYLCASSKTGGDQPQHFGDGTRLSIL.

J is TRBJ1-4 and V is TRBV5-5; 8 positions match TRBD1. Per germline, CDR1 SGHKS and CDR2 YYEKEE (reference sequence). The V segment lost 0 bases and the J segment 1 base; nucleotides outside the gene matches: 5. This CDR3 contains 17 residues. CDR3 sequence (DNA): TGTGCCAGCAGCTTGGAAGGACAGGGAAGAACTAATGAAAAACTGTTTTTT. This gives the protein CASSLEGQGRTNEKLFF.

The genes are TRBV28 and TRBJ1-1, with D uncertain. The CDR3 has 11 residues. Trimming cost V 5 bases and J 11 bases, with 12 bases left between them. CDR1 is MDHEN and CDR2 is SYDVKM in the germline V gene. The CDR3 is CASSRGGVAFF. The CDR3 coding sequence is TGTGCCAGCAGTCGTGGAGGAGTGGCTTTCTTT.

The V call is TRBV24-1, the J call TRBJ1-2; TRBD1 agrees at 10 bases. With V trimmed by 5 bases and J by 9 bases, 8 bases remained unmatched. The CDR3 runs to 14 residues. Germline V gives CDR1 KGHDR, CDR2 SFDVKD. The CDR3 DNA is TGTGCCACCAGTGCCACCGACAGGGGGCTAAGCTACACCTTC. It translates to CATSATDRGLSYTF.

The rearrangement joins TRBV5-1 to TRBJ2-1; 10 nucleotides agree with TRBD1. The CDR3 length is 15 residues. V was clipped by 0 bases and J by 5 bases; unmatched bases: 2. The germline gives CDR1 SGHRS, CDR2 YFSETQ. CDR3 bases: TGCGCCAGCAGCTTGGGTGGGACAGGGGACAATGAGCAGTTCTTC. Protein: CASSLGGTGDNEQFF.

About this clone: Different DNA sequences within this sample yield the same CDR3. This chain uses TRBV7-2 with TRBJ2-3, with 8 bases matching TRBD2. Germline V CDR1 and CDR2: SGHTA, FQGNSA. The length of the CDR3 is 14 residues. The V gene end was trimmed by 4 bases and the J gene end by 4 bases; junction bases not matched to a gene: 4. CDR3 residues: CASSSRGGPDTQYF. The CDR3 DNA sequence: TGTGCCAGCAGCTCCCGGGGGGGGCCAGATACGCAGTATTTT.

The chain is built from TRBV4-1 and TRBJ1-2; D not certain. Germline CDR1 is MGHRA and CDR2 is YSYEKL. V lost 4 bases and J 6 bases, leaving 12 bases between the germline ends. The CDR3 contains 13 residues. The CDR3 region has the DNA TGCGCCAGCAGCCGGATAGGACTGGATGGCTACACCTTC. Translation: CASSRIGLDGYTF.

This clone was counted many times. V is TRBV18 and J is TRBJ2-3, with 11 bases identical to TRBD1. CDR1 is KGHSH and CDR2 is LQKENI in the germline V gene. CDR3 size: 16 residues. Trimming took 1 base from V and 2 from J; bases not matched to a gene: 2. In DNA, the CDR3 is TGTGCCAGCTCACCACAGGGACAGGGGGACACAGATACGCAGTATTTT. Amino acid sequence: CASSPQGQGDTDTQYF.

This clone was detected many times. The chain combines TRBV27 with TRBJ2-7; tentative D call: TRBD2 (5 bases). Germline-derived CDR1 and CDR2 are MNHEY and SMNVEV (reference sequence). This CDR3 is 14 amino acids long. V was trimmed by 7 bases and J by 1 base, leaving 14 bases between them. The CDR3 loop reads CASIRRPGSYEQYF. The CDR3 nucleotides read TGTGCCAGCATCCGCAGGCCGGGGTCCTACGAGCAGTACTTC.